The sequence of this T cell receptor beta chain was determined in a study of tumor T cells in aggressive B-cell lymphoma. Germline loops: CDR1 SGHRS, CDR2 YFSETQ. V dropped 4 bases and J dropped 6; count of bases not matched to a gene: 13. CDR3 length equals 15 residues. The protocol was immunoSEQ multiplex PCR, while the TCRdb copy is restricted to in-frame clones and leaves out a portion. The sample holds about 940 clones, around 77% seen once. This clone was observed a few times. Distinct nucleotide sequences in the sample also encode this CDR3. This clonotype was sampled from an adult with diffuse large B cell lymphoma. Some clones in this sample may be carry-over from other donors' samples. Sequenced input: tumor tissue. The genes are TRBV5-1 and TRBJ2-7, with 7 positions matching TRBD1. CDR3 nucleotides: TGCGCCAGCAGCGATCCGACAGGGTGGCTACTCGAGCAGTACTTC. Amino acids: CASSDPTGWLLEQYF.